The 4 T cell receptor beta chains in this list originate from one sample, sequenced in a study of T cell responses to AZD1222 COVID-19 vaccine (dated by TCRdb to the early 2020s). The time point label, as the study defines it: baseline before first vaccination. Library method: the immunoSEQ multiplex PCR assay. TCRdb stores this immuneACCESS table with in-frame sequences only. Part of the clones is absent; in the studies checked, under half of the shortfall reflects unresolved V genes, and no reason is known for the rest. Present in this sample are 60,000 to 100,000 clones, 87% of which were seen just once. The ten top clones hold roughly a quarter of the sample. The specimen was peripheral blood, collected on day 0 of AZD1222 vaccination. The receptors shown here come from an adult in good health.

The CDR3 bases are TGCGCCAGCAGCCCACTAGCGGGGGAAATTACAGATACGCAGTATTTT. Encoded protein: CASSPLAGEITDTQYF. The V and J genes are TRBV5-1 and TRBJ2-3; TRBD2 matches 11 bases. The germline gives CDR1 SGHRS, CDR2 YFSETQ. The CDR3 totals 16 residues. J lost 3 bases, V lost 4 bases, and 7 bases had no gene match.

This chain connects TRBV27 to TRBJ1-4; TRBD1 might be the D (5 bases). Germline CDR1 reads MNHEY; CDR2 reads SMNVEV (reference sequence). Between the trimmed V and J ends, which lost 4 bases and 8 bases, there was a span of 14 bases. The CDR3 consists of 14 residues. The DNA of the CDR3 is TGTGCCAGCAGTTCCCGGGGGAAAAGGGAAAAACTGTTTTTT. The encoded protein is CASSSRGKREKLFF.

The chain is built from TRBV9 and TRBJ2-1; D is possibly TRBD1 or TRBD2 (5 bases each). V was shortened by 0 bases and J by 2 bases, with 15 bases between the two germline ends. Per the germline V gene, CDR1 is SGDLS and CDR2 is YYNGEE. This CDR3 is 17 amino acids long. This CDR3 is CASSVVGSVDTYNEQFF. The CDR3 bases are TGTGCCAGCAGCGTAGTAGGTAGCGTGGACACCTACAATGAGCAGTTCTTC.

This clone showed up just once. The CDR3 region is CASSLAGDGPGLFF. The DNA of the CDR3 is TGCGCCAGCAGCTTGGCCGGGGACGGTCCAGGGCTGTTTTTT. The genes are TRBV5-1 and TRBJ1-4, with a weak D call TRBD1 (5 bases). The CDR3 is 14 amino acids. Germline lookup yields CDR1 SGHRS and CDR2 YFSETQ. The germline V and J ends were trimmed by 0 bases and 14 bases, with 17 bases remaining between them.